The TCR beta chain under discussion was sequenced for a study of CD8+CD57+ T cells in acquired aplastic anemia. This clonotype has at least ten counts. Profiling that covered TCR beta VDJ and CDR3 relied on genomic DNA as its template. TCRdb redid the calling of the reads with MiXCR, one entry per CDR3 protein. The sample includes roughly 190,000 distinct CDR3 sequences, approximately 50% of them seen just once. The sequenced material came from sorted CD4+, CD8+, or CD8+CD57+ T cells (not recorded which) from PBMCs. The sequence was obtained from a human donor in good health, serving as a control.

This CDR3 is CATSRDLWEIGELFF. CDR3 nucleotides: TGTGCCACCAGCAGAGATCTTTGGGAAATCGGGGAGCTGTTTTTT. The chain carries TRBV15 and TRBJ2-2, with unresolved D. V dropped 0 bases and J dropped 7 bases, with 12 bases sitting between them. The CDR3 covers 15 residues. CDR1 LNHNV and CDR2 YYDKDF come from the germline V gene (reference sequence). Full variable domain (rest looked up from reference TRBV15 and TRBJ2-2): DAMVIQNPRYQVTQFGKPVTLSCSQTLNHNVMYWYQQKSSQAPKLLFHYYDKDFNNEADTPDNFQSRRPNTSFCFLDIRSPGLGDTAMYLCATSRDLWEIGELFFGEGSRLTVL.